The 29 T cell receptor beta chains presented below share a single source sample, sequenced in a study of OX40 agonist ivuxolimab in advanced cancers. Library preparation was by the immunoSEQ multiplex PCR assay. TCRdb obtained this table from immuneACCESS and retained in-frame rearrangements with V and J assigned. These tables miss some clones; where compared with another copy, unresolved V genes account for less than half of the shortfall, and the remainder is unexplained. The sample records over 95,000 clones, around 90% of which are singletons. Jointly, the top ten make up less than 1% of the sample. The material was CD4+ or CD8+ T cells sorted from blood, obtained in a trial of the OX40 agonist ivuxolimab. The receptors shown here come from an adult with an advanced solid tumor such as melanoma, head and neck, liver or kidney cancer.

The chain combines TRBV19 with TRBJ2-7; no definite D call. CDR3 length equals 13 residues. Germline values: CDR1 LNHDA, CDR2 SQIVND (reference sequence). V was trimmed by 5 bases and J by 0 bases, leaving 8 bases between them. The CDR3 is CASSLGISYEQYF. The CDR3 coding sequence is TGTGCCAGTAGTTTGGGTATCTCCTACGAGCAGTACTTC. The variable domain in full, completed from reference TRBV19 and TRBJ2-7, reads DGGITQSPKYLFRKEGQNVTLSCEQNLNHDAMYWYRQDPGQGLRLIYYSQIVNDFQKGDIAEGYSVSREKKESFPLTVTSAQKNPTAFYLCASSLGISYEQYFGPGTRLTVT.

V is TRBV7-3 and J is TRBJ1-1, with no clear D. The germline V and J ends were trimmed by 7 bases and 1 base, with 7 bases remaining between them. There are 12 residues in the CDR3. Germline loops: CDR1 SGHTA, CDR2 FQGTGA. The CDR3 reads CASTSGNTEAFF. The DNA for the CDR3 is TGTGCCAGCACCTCAGGGAACACTGAAGCTTTCTTT.

The chain couples TRBV7-2 to TRBJ1-4; a weak D match, TRBD1 (5 bases). CDR1 and CDR2 (germline): SGHTA, FQGNSA. This CDR3 contains 15 residues. V was clipped by 1 base and J by 7 bases, with 13 bases between them. The CDR3 coding sequence is TGTGCCAGCAGCTTAGAACCGCAAGGGGCTGAAAAACTGTTTTTT. It yields the protein CASSLEPQGAEKLFF.

This chain connects TRBV27 to TRBJ1-4; D is unclear. The CDR3 totals 19 residues. V was trimmed by 4 bases and J by 1 base, leaving 22 bases between them. Germline V gene lookup returns CDR1 MNHEY and CDR2 SMNVEV (reference sequence). In DNA, the CDR3 is TGTGCCAGCAGTTCCCGTCGTAGAGGCTGGGGAGAAACTAATGAAAAACTGTTTTTT. Translation: CASSSRRRGWGETNEKLFF.

Written as DNA, the CDR3 is TGCGCCAGCAGTGAGTCTACTACTCAAGAGACCCAGTACTTC. It is translated as CASSESTTQETQYF. V is TRBV10-1 and J is TRBJ2-5; no firm D call. Trimming pared 0 bases from V and 2 bases from J, leaving 7 bases between. Germline CDR1 is WNHNN and CDR2 is SYGVQD (reference sequence). There are 14 residues in the CDR3.

CDR3 loop: CASSIGTFYNEQFF. Written as DNA, the CDR3 is TGTGCCAGTAGTATAGGTACTTTTTACAATGAGCAGTTCTTC. This rearrangement joins TRBV19 to TRBJ2-1, with no clear D. The CDR3 has 14 amino acids. CDR1 and CDR2 from the germline V gene are LNHDA and SQIVND (reference sequence). V was cut by 1 base and J by 4 bases, with 8 bases left in between.

This chain uses TRBV4-3 with TRBJ2-7; no clear D. The V gene lost 0 bases and the J gene lost 3 bases, with 12 bases spanning the gap. The CDR3 runs to 15 residues. Per germline, CDR1 LGHNA and CDR2 YSLEER. CDR3 sequence: CASSQDLVGSYEQYF. DNA of the CDR3: TGCGCCAGCAGCCAAGATCTAGTGGGTAGCTACGAGCAGTACTTC.

The rearrangement uses TRBV28 and TRBJ1-2; maybe TRBD1 (5 bases). Germline CDR1 is MDHEN and CDR2 is SYDVKM. CDR3 length: 11 amino acids. Trimming stripped 7 bases from V and 6 bases from J, with 9 bases between. The CDR3 DNA reads TGTGCCAGCATAGAGGGGAATGGCTACACCTTC. Amino acid sequence: CASIEGNGYTF.

The chain links TRBV18 to TRBJ1-5; weak D call: TRBD1 (5 bases). This CDR3 has 15 residues. Per germline, CDR1 KGHSH and CDR2 LQKENI. With 2 bases removed from V and 2 bases from J, the gap between germline ends came to 10 bases. This CDR3 reads CASSPGGRGNQPQHF. The CDR3 DNA follows: TGTGCCAGCTCACCAGGGGGTCGTGGCAATCAGCCCCAGCATTTT.

V is TRBV5-6 and J is TRBJ1-1, with 8 bases identical to TRBD1. Germline loops: CDR1 SGHDT, CDR2 YYEEEE. With 3 bases clipped from V and 4 bases from J, the junction kept 8 bases outside the gene matches. The CDR3 is 15 amino acids. DNA of the CDR3: TGTGCCAGCAGCTACGCAGGGGGCGCGGGCACTGAAGCTTTCTTT. This sequence encodes CASSYAGGAGTEAFF.

The chain recombines TRBV5-8 with TRBJ2-2; D gene ambiguous. The V gene's germline CDR1 is SGHTS and CDR2 YDEGEE. Trimming took off 2 bases at V and 4 bases at J, with 6 bases between the two ends. This CDR3 spans 13 amino acids. The CDR3 here is CASSLDVTGELFF. Here the CDR3 DNA reads TGTGCCAGCAGCTTAGATGTCACCGGGGAGCTGTTTTTT.

The gene calls are TRBV6-5 and TRBJ2-7, with TRBD1 identical over 11 bases. In germline, CDR1 is MNHEY, CDR2 SVGAGI. There are 15 residues in the CDR3. V gave up 6 bases and J gave up 5 bases; unmatched junction bases: 9. CDR3 nucleotide sequence: TGTGCCAGCAGGGCCCGGGACAGGGGGGCCCACGAGCAGTACTTC. Its protein product is CASRARDRGAHEQYF.

The V call is TRBV12-5, the J call TRBJ1-5; D is ambiguous. The CDR3 totals 14 residues. V was trimmed by 1 base and J by 0 bases, leaving 4 bases between them. Germline loops: CDR1 LGHNT, CDR2 FRNRAP. The CDR3 DNA reads TGTGCTAGTGGTTTGGCCTATAGCAATCAGCCCCAGCATTTT. Protein: CASGLAYSNQPQHF.

The chain combines TRBV18 with TRBJ2-1; 10 bases line up with TRBD1. CDR1 and CDR2 from the germline V gene are KGHSH and LQKENI. The trim removed 1 base at V and 3 bases at J, leaving 0 bases unmatched. This CDR3 is built from 15 residues. CDR3 protein: CASSPRTGGYNEQFF. In DNA, the CDR3 is TGTGCCAGCTCACCACGGACAGGGGGCTACAATGAGCAGTTCTTC. Drawing the rest from reference TRBV18 and TRBJ2-1, the complete variable domain is NAGVMQNPRHLVRRRGQEARLRCSPMKGHSHVYWYRQLPEEGLKFMVYLQKENIIDESGMPKERFSAEFPKEGPSILRIQQVVRGDSAAYFCASSPRTGGYNEQFFGPGTRLTVL.

The chain combines TRBV27 with TRBJ1-6, with TRBD1 matching over 10 bases. With 6 bases clipped from V and 10 bases from J, the junction kept 3 bases outside the gene matches. CDR3 length: 13 amino acids. The germline V gene has CDR1 MNHEY and CDR2 SMNVEV (reference sequence). The chain's CDR3 is CASRRTGGSPLHF. The CDR3 DNA reads as TGTGCCAGCAGGCGGACAGGGGGATCACCCCTCCACTTT.

The rearrangement links TRBV9 to TRBJ1-5; 10 bases fit TRBD1. The CDR3 loop spans 14 amino acids. The junction had 6 bases not matched to a gene; V was cut back by 0 bases and J by 12 bases. Germline loops: CDR1 SGDLS, CDR2 YYNGEE. The chain's CDR3 is CASSVDSGTGVQHF. As DNA, the CDR3 is TGTGCCAGCAGCGTAGATTCCGGGACAGGGGTCCAGCATTTT.

The CDR3 spells CASWAEQYF. The CDR3 nucleotides read TGTGCCTCGTGGGCTGAGCAGTACTTC. This sequence joins TRBV6-1 and TRBJ2-7; unclear D gene. The CDR3 contains 9 residues. V lost 11 bases and J lost 7, with 9 bases in between. Germline lookup yields CDR1 MNHNS and CDR2 SASEGT.

The chain is built from TRBV28 and TRBJ1-1; tentatively, D is TRBD1 (6 bases). CDR1 MDHEN and CDR2 SYDVKM come from the germline V gene. Trimming removed 6 bases at V and 1 base at J, with 15 bases between. This CDR3 is built from 15 residues. This CDR3 is CASSLKDRGNTEAFF. CDR3 sequence (DNA): TGTGCCAGCAGCCTTAAGGACAGAGGGAACACTGAAGCTTTCTTT.

The count of this clone is one. V is TRBV10-2 and J is TRBJ2-1; D remains unclear. Between the trimmed V and J ends, which lost 6 bases and 0 bases, there was a span of 9 bases. Germline V gene data show CDR1 as WSHSY and CDR2 as SAAADI. The CDR3 length is 14 residues. The CDR3 DNA follows: TGCGCCAGCAGCGGCCGGCGCTCCTACAATGAGCAGTTCTTC. Translated: CASSGRRSYNEQFF.

The chain is built from TRBV7-9 and TRBJ2-1; a weak D match, TRBD2 (5 bases). Germline V gene lookup returns CDR1 SEHNR and CDR2 FQNEAQ (reference sequence). The CDR3 has 13 amino acids. V was trimmed by 4 bases and J by 9 bases, leaving 13 bases between them. This CDR3 is CASSWSFEGEQFF. Here the CDR3 DNA reads TGTGCCAGCAGCTGGTCCTTTGAGGGTGAGCAGTTCTTC. The complete variable domain, with remaining parts taken from reference TRBV7-9 and TRBJ2-1, reads DTGVSQNPRHKITKRGQNVTFRCDPISEHNRLYWYRQTLGQGPEFLTYFQNEAQLEKSRLLSDRFSAERPKGSFSTLEIQRTEQGDSAMYLCASSWSFEGEQFFGPGTRLTVL.

V usage is TRBV29-1 and J usage is TRBJ2-1, with 10 bases identical to TRBD2. With 5 bases clipped from V and 5 bases from J, the junction kept 3 bases outside the gene matches. The CDR3 has 13 residues. Germline-derived CDR1 and CDR2 are SQVTM and ANQGSEA. The CDR3 DNA sequence: TGCAGCGTTCTAGCGGGGGCTAACAATGAGCAGTTCTTC. Translation: CSVLAGANNEQFF.

The rearrangement joins TRBV4-3 to TRBJ1-5, with D maybe TRBD1 (6 bases). There are 15 residues in the CDR3. The germline V gene encodes CDR1 LGHNA and CDR2 YSLEER. Trimming pared 0 bases from V and 6 bases from J, leaving 12 bases between. This CDR3 is CASSQDWGQGQPQHF. CDR3 in DNA: TGCGCCAGCAGCCAAGATTGGGGGCAGGGTCAGCCCCAGCATTTT.

Details on this clone: The identical CDR3 is also encoded by other nucleotide sequences in the sample. The chain couples TRBV28 to TRBJ2-1, with 11 bases fitting TRBD2. CDR1 MDHEN and CDR2 SYDVKM come from the germline V gene. V lost 4 bases, J lost 3 bases, and 2 bases stayed unmatched. The CDR3 totals 15 residues. In DNA, the CDR3 is TGTGCCAGCAGTTCTAGCGGGGGGAACTACAATGAGCAGTTCTTC. Encoded protein: CASSSSGGNYNEQFF.

The chain carries TRBV28 and TRBJ1-6, with TRBD1 as a possible D gene (5 bases). The V and J ends lost 5 bases and 7 bases respectively, with 15 bases between them. Germline-derived CDR1 and CDR2 are MDHEN and SYDVKM. The CDR3 has 15 residues. The CDR3 region has the DNA TGTGCCAGCAGTGCTGGGACCTCGAGGAATTCACCCCTCCACTTT. Amino acids: CASSAGTSRNSPLHF. The entire variable domain, with the rest obtained from reference TRBV28 and TRBJ1-6, is as follows: DVKVTQSSRYLVKRTGEKVFLECVQDMDHENMFWYRQDPGLGLRLIYFSYDVKMKEKGDIPEGYSVSREKKERFSLILESASTNQTSMYLCASSAGTSRNSPLHFGNGTRLTVT.

The V call is TRBV7-8, the J call TRBJ1-6; D is unclear. Germline V gives CDR1 SGHVS, CDR2 FQNEAQ. The CDR3 is 15 residues long. Trimming removed 6 bases from V and 10 bases from J, with 19 bases in between. In nucleotides, the CDR3 is TGTGCCAGCAGTCAGGAGCGGGGAACTGGGTCACCCCTCCACTTT. It translates to CASSQERGTGSPLHF.

V and J are TRBV18 and TRBJ1-1, with D perhaps matching TRBD1 (6 bases). The CDR3 has 15 residues. The ends were cut back, 8 bases at V and 4 bases at J, with 20 bases in the middle. Germline CDR1 reads KGHSH; CDR2 reads LQKENI. This CDR3 is CASRIMETGSTEAFF. In DNA form, the CDR3 reads TGTGCCAGCCGTATTATGGAAACAGGGAGCACTGAAGCTTTCTTT.

The chain carries TRBV29-1 and TRBJ1-1; TRBD1 matches 11 bases. The V segment lost 4 bases and the J segment 2 bases; nucleotides outside the gene matches: 6. The CDR3 is made up of 15 amino acids. Germline V gives CDR1 SQVTM, CDR2 ANQGSEA. The CDR3 reads CSVAGTGGFNTEAFF. CDR3 in DNA: TGCAGCGTTGCAGGGACAGGGGGTTTTAACACTGAAGCTTTCTTT.

The chain joins TRBV5-6 to TRBJ1-3; the D gene is possibly TRBD1 (6 bases). Germline V lookup: CDR1 SGHDT, CDR2 YYEEEE. The CDR3 runs 15 residues. The V gene lost 1 base and the J gene lost 0 bases, with 8 bases spanning the gap. CDR3 bases: TGTGCCAGCAGCTTGAGGGGGTCCTCTGGAAACACCATATATTTT. This sequence encodes CASSLRGSSGNTIYF.

The rearrangement uses TRBV10-3 and TRBJ2-2; TRBD1 might be the D (5 bases). Trimming stripped 5 bases from V and 6 bases from J, with 19 bases between. Germline CDR1 reads ENHRY; CDR2 reads SYGVKD. This CDR3 spans 16 amino acids. CDR3 coding DNA: TGTGCCATCAGTTCCGATGGAGATCCAGGGCCCGGGGAGCTGTTTTTT. Amino acid sequence: CAISSDGDPGPGELFF.